This TCR beta chain was captured in a study of cytomegalovirus exposure and HLA in healthy donors. Study-wide context: Earlier sequencing of approximately 200 million T cells yielded 100 million to 140 million unique TCR beta sequences. Points from the study as a whole: Some public TCRs appeared in many individuals, while most sequences were rare. Overall, around 160 TCR beta chains were annotated as cytomegalovirus-associated.

The junction had 9 bases not matched to a gene; V was cut back by 4 bases and J by 3 bases. Germline assignment: CDR1 SGHTA and CDR2 FQGNSA. This CDR3 comprises 18 residues. A note on this clone: What it binds is not known.

The PCR employed 60 Vbeta primers together with 13 Jbeta primers. In the authors' methods: Later work found 65 million to 100 million unique TCR beta chains, with about 10 million shared. Sequenced by immunoSEQ multiplex PCR; TCRdb stores in-frame clones only, minus some. V and J calls and clone size are given by that table; D and trimming were obtained from the DNA. Of roughly 160,000 clones listed, around 80% are singletons. Specimen: PBMCs. The chain couples TRBV7-2 to TRBJ2-4, with 13 bases lining up with TRBD2. The TCR originated in a woman aged 50 to 60 in good health and CMV-seropositive. The CDR3 sequence: CASSSTSGRASGKNIQYF. The CDR3 nucleotides are TGTGCCAGCAGCTCCACTAGCGGGAGGGCCTCGGGCAAAAACATTCAGTACTTC.